This T cell receptor beta chain derives from a study of T-cell memory formation after mild COVID-19. This clonotype was picked up a small number of times. Its antigen is currently unknown. Study-wide results and caveats: Largely, contracting CD4+ clones fell within CM and EM, and contracting CD8+ clones within EMRA. Clones from the second wave (peaking day 37) had unconfirmed SARS-CoV-2 specificity.

One entry per CDR3 protein results from TCRdb running MiXCR on the 5' RACE reads. This sample has approximately 110,000 distinct CDR3 sequences, with about 20% found just once. Input material: PBMCs or a T cell subset sorted from them (not recorded which). The receptor comes from a man between 18 and 29 years old who had mild COVID-19 (a few samples of this study predate the infection). Cell type and time point are not known.

CDR3 region: CASTKIDSSYEQYF. The CDR3 nucleotides are TGTGCCTCCACGAAGATTGATTCGAGCTACGAGCAGTACTTC. This sequence joins TRBV6-1 and TRBJ2-7; D gene uncertain. Deletions cut 11 bases from V and 3 bases from J, with 20 bases between. This CDR3 is 14 amino acids long. Germline-derived CDR1 and CDR2 are MNHNS and SASEGT.